This T cell receptor (beta chain) was captured in a study of T-cell memory formation after mild COVID-19 (dated by TCRdb to the early 2020s). With regard to the full study: TCR sequence clusters from the two donors were largely donor specific. In a couple of donors, T-cell clones that expanded and contracted after mild COVID-19 were followed by sequencing TCRalpha and TCRbeta repertoires longitudinally. The cohort was made up of two young adult volunteers, one female and one male, who were previously healthy. The paper as a whole reports these results and caveats: SARS-CoV-2 specificity was not confirmed for the second-wave clones peaking on day 37. Some responding clones were detected in pre-infection memory, suggesting pre-existing cross-reactive memory T cells joined the SARS-CoV-2 response. Clones that contracted from day 15 to 85 showed balanced CD4/CD8 phenotypes, whereas a second wave of clones that expanded from day 15 to 37 leaned towards CD4+. The study included only a couple of mild cases, and larger cohorts that include severe cases with pre-infection samples were judged to be necessary. Contracting CD4+ clones were located mainly in the CM and EM memory subsets, whereas CD8+ clones were found to be enriched in EMRA.

TCRdb shows the sequencer as Illumina NovaSeq 6000. TCRalpha and TCRbeta cDNA libraries were constructed by 5'RACE with constant-segment primers, with sample barcodes and unique molecular identifiers being introduced. RNA was extracted from every sample with Trizol reagent. Library amplification was performed in two PCR steps, and a second sample barcode and Illumina TruSeq adapters were introduced in the second step. Sequencing of the libraries was done on an Illumina NovaSeq, producing 2 x 150 bp paired-end reads. Turning to the authors' computational methods: Reads were demultiplexed and collapsed into UMI-guided consensus sequences with migec v1.2.7. Using mixcr v2.1.11, UMI consensuses were aligned to TRA and TRB V and J templates and then assembled into clonotypes. Clonotypes were classified as expanded or contracted when called significant by both edgeR and NoisET, with noise models trained on biological replicates. For edgeR calls, a false discovery rate-adjusted p below 0.01 and a log2 fold-change threshold of 1 were applied. As an exploratory analysis of dynamics, max-normalized trajectories of the 1000 most abundant clonotypes were examined by PCA with hierarchical clustering. Separately sequenced CD4+ and CD8+ repertoires were used to assign a CD4 or CD8 phenotype to each responding clone. Using fastp trimming at Q25 and MiXCR clonotype assembly, TCRdb reanalyzed the public sequencing data and kept in-frame beta chains. Rows matching on CDR3 protein sequence are summarized as one entry with the most common DNA and genes. The V and J calls and clone size are TCRdb's, not the authors'. Present in this sample are about 470,000 distinct CDR3 sequences, around a sixth of which were seen just once. The leading ten clones occupy 10% to 15% of the sample.

Turning to this clonotype: Its antigen remains undetermined. Base qualities were left out, and no much larger clone turns up one base away.

The CDR3 sequence holds 12 residues, the cysteine and phenylalanine included. The CDR3 DNA has 36 bases and is translated from base 1. The trim is 8 bases for V and 0 bases for J, with a gap of 6 bases between the germline ends. Ficoll-Paque density gradient centrifugation was the method used to isolate PBMCs. The sequence was obtained from an adult woman who had mild COVID-19 (a few samples of this study predate the infection). The sample titles of this study are shuffled in the database, so cell type and time point are left out; the donor was told from shared clones. The specimen was PBMCs or a T cell subset sorted from them (not recorded which). Here the chain combines TRBV12-3 or TRBV12-4 and TRBJ2-3; TRBD1 is a possible D gene, resting on 5 matching bases. The DNA sequence follows: TGTGCCAGCGGGGCCAGCACAGATACGCAGTATTTT. The resulting protein is CASGASTDTQYF.